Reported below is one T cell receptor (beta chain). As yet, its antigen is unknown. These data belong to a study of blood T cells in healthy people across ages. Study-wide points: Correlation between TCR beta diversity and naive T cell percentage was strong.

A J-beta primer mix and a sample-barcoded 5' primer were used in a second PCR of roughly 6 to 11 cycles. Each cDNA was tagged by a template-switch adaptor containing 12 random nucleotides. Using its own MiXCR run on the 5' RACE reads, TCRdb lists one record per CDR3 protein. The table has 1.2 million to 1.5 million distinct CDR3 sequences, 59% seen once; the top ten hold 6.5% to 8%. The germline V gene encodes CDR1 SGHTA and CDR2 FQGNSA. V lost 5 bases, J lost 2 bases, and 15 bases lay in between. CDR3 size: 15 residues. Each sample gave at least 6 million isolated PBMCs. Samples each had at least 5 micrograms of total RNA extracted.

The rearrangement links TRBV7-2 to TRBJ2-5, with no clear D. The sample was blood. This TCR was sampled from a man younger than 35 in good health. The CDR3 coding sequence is TGTGCCAGCAGCCGGAGATGGGCGACACAAGAGACCCAGTACTTC. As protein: CASSRRWATQETQYF.